This TCR beta chain was captured by sequencing in a study of beta chain features in type 1 diabetes. Study-level results: When Type 1 diabetes patients were examined, their TCRB CDR3s proved moderately but significantly shorter in all four CD4+ subsets. Insertion counts at VDJ junctions were lower in type 1 diabetes patients, who also showed more deletions there.

This clone has more than one count but fewer than ten. The antigen remains unidentified. The CDR3 runs 12 residues. The V and J ends lost 4 bases and 6 bases respectively, with 13 bases between them. Per the germline V gene, CDR1 is SQVTM and CDR2 is ANQGSEA. Expressed TCRB transcripts got sequenced, as all isolated RNA was reverse transcribed. Only in-frame clones appear in the TCRdb table, and some are missing; sequencing was by immunoSEQ multiplex PCR. The table records 250,000 to 300,000 clones, roughly an eighth of them present only once. V usage is TRBV29-1 and J usage is TRBJ2-7; TRBD2 might be the D (6 bases). Source material: naive CD4+ T cells from blood. This receptor was taken from a man aged 30 to 39 with type 1 diabetes. The DNA of the CDR3 is TGCAGCGTTGGGGACTTCTCCCTCGAGCAGTACTTC. It yields the protein CSVGDFSLEQYF.